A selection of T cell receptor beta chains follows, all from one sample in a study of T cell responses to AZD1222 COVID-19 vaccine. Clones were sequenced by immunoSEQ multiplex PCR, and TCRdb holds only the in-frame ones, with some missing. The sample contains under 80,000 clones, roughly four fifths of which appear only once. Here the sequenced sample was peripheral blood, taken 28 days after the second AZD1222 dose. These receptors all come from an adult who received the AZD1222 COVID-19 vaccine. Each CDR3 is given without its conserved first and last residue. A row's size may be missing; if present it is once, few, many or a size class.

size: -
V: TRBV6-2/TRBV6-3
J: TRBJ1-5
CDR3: ASSSSYRGNQPQH

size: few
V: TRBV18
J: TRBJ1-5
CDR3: ASSAGTGINQPQH

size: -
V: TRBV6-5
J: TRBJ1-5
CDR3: ASSYSISNQPQH

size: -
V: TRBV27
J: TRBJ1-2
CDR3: ASSLIGGSGYT

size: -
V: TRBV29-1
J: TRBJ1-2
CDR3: SSRTGPNYGYT

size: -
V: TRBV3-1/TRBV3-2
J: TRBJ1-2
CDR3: ASSQVMGRGLSYGYT

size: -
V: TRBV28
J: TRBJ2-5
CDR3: ASSLVGQETQY

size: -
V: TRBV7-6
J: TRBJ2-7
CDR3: ASSLETRVS

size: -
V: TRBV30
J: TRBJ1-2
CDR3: AWSRDSLGIGYT

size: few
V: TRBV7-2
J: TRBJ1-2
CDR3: ASSYNPLSQGYGYT

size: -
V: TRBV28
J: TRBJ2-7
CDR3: ASSLYGTGGEDEQY

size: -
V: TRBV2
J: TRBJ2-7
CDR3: ASIGGSSYEQY

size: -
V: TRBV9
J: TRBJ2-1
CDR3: ASSVQGGSYNEQF

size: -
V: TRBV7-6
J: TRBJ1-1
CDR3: AVQNTEAF

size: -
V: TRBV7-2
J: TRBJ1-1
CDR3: ASSLSRMNTEAF

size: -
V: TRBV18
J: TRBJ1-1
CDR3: ASSPRPGTGATEAF

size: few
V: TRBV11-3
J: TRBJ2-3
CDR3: ASSPRGGTDTQY

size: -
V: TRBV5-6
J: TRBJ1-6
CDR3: ASSLRTGGHSPLH

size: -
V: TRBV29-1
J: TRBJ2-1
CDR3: SVEAGTNEQF

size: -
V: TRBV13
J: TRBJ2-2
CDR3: ASSLIASGYTGELF

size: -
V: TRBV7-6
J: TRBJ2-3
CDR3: ASSSYLGAGGSTDTQY

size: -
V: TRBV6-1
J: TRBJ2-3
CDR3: ASSELNGMVTDTQY

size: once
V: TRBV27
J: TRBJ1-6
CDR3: ASSTVVNSPLH

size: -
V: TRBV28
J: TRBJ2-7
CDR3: ASSLSTSGSSYEQY

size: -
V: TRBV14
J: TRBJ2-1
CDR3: ASSQFRVDWFNEQF

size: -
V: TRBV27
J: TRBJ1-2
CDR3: ASSTGQGRFNYGYT

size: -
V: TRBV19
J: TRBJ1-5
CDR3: ASSIEGTSNQPQH

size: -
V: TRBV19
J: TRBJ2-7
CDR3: ASTPGTGDNYEQY

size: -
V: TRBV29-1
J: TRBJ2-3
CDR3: SVDFTWADTQY

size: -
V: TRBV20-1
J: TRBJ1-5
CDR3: SASFSNQPQH

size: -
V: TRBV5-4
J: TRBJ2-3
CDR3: ASSLRTSGGTDTQY

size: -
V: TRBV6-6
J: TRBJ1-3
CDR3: ASRRTGAGNTIY

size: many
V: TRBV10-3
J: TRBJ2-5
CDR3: AISDSETQY

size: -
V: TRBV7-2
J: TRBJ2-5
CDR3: ASSLVSGDTETQY

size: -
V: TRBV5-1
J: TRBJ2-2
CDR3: ASSLSGRVSGELF

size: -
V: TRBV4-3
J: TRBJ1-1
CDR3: ASSFFRNTEAF

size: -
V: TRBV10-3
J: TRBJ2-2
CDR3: AISSGPPRPGLAGGRTGELF

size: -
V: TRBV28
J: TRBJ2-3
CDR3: ASSLWGSGSGRDTQY

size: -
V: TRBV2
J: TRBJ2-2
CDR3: ASSQTGQRNTGELF

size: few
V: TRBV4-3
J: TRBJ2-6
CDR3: ASSQEGQGGSGANVLT